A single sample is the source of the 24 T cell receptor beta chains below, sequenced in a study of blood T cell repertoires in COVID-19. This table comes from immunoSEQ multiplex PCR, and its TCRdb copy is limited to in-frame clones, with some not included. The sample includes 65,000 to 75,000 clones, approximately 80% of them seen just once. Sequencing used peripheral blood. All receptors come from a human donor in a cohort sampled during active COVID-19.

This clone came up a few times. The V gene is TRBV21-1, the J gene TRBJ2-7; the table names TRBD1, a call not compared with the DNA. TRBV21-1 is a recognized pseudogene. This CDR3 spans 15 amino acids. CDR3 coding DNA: TGTGCCATAACTCGCGACAGAATGAGCTCCTACGAGCAGTACTTC. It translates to CAITRDRMSSYEQYF.

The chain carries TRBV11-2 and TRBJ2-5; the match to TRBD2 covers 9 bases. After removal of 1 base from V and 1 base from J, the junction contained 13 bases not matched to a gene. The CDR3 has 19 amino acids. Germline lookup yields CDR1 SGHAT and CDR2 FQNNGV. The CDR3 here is CASSLGAGLAVTLQETQYF. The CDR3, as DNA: TGTGCCAGCAGCTTAGGGGCGGGACTAGCCGTCACACTCCAAGAGACCCAGTACTTC.

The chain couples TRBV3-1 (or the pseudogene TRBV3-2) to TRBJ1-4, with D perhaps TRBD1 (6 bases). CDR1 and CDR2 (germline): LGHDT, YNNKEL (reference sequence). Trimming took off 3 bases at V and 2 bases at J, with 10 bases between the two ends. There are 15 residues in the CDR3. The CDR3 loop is CASSHPGATNEKLFF. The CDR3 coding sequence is TGTGCCAGCAGCCACCCAGGGGCCACTAATGAAAAACTGTTTTTT.

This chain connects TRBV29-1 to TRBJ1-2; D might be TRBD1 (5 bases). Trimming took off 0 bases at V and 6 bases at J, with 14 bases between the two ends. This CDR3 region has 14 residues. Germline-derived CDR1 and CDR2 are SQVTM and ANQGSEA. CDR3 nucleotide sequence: TGCAGCGTTGAAGATCGGCGGCAGGGAAATGGCTACACCTTC. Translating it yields CSVEDRRQGNGYTF.

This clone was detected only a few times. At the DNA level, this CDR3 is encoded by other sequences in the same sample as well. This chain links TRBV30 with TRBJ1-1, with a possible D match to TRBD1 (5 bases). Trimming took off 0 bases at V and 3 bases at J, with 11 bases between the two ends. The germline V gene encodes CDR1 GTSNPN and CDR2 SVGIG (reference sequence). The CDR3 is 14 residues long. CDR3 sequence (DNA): TGTGCCTGGAGTGTAGGCCAGGGTGACACTGAAGCTTTCTTT. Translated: CAWSVGQGDTEAFF.

The CDR3 coding sequence is TGCAGTGCTAGTCGAACTAGCGGGTCCCAGAGCTCCTACGAGCAGTACTTC. Residues: CSASRTSGSQSSYEQYF. The chain employs TRBV20-1 and TRBJ2-7; 9 bases are shared with TRBD2. The length of the CDR3 is 17 residues. The V segment lost 3 bases and the J segment 0 bases; nucleotides outside the gene matches: 12. From germline, CDR1 is DFQATT and CDR2 SNEGSKA (reference sequence).

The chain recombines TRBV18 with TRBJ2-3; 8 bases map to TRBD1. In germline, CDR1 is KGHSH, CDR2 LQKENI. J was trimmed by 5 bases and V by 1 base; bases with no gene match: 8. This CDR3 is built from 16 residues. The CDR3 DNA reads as TGTGCCAGCTCACCACGGTGGCAGGGGGCGGAAGATACGCAGTATTTT. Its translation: CASSPRWQGAEDTQYF.

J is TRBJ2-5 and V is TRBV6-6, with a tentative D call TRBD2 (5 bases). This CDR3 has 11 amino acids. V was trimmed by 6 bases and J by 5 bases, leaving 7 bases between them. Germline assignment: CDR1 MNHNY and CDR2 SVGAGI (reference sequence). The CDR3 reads CASSASETQYF. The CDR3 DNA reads TGTGCCAGCAGCGCTAGCGAGACCCAGTACTTC.

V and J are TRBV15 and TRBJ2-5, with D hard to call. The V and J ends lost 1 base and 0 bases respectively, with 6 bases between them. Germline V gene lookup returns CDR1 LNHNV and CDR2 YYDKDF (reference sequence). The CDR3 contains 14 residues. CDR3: CATSRALNQETQYF. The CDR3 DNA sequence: TGTGCCACCAGCAGAGCACTGAACCAAGAGACCCAGTACTTC.

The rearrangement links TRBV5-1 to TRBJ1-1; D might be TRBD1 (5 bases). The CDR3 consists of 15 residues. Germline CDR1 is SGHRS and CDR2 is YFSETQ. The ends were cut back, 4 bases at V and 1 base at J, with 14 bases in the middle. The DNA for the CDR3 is TGCGCCAGCAGCCCAGTCGTAGGGGAGAACACTGAAGCTTTCTTT. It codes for CASSPVVGENTEAFF.

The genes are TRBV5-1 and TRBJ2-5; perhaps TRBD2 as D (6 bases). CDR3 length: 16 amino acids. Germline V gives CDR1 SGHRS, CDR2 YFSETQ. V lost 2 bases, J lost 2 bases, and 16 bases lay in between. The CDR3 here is CASSLGVGTWQETQYF. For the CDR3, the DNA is TGCGCCAGCAGCTTAGGGGTAGGGACTTGGCAAGAGACCCAGTACTTC.

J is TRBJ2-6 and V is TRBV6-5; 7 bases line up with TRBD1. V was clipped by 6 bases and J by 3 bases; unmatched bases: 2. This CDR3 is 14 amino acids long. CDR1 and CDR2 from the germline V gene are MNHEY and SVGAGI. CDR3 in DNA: TGTGCCAGCAGGACAGGGTTTGGGGCCAACGTCCTGACTTTC. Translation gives CASRTGFGANVLTF.

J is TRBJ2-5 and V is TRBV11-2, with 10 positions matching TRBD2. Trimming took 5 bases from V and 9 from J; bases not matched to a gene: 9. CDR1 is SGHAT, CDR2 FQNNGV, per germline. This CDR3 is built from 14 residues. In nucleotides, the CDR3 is TGTGCCAGCAGCCCCCTAGCGGGAGTGTCGGCCCAGTACTTC. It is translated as CASSPLAGVSAQYF.

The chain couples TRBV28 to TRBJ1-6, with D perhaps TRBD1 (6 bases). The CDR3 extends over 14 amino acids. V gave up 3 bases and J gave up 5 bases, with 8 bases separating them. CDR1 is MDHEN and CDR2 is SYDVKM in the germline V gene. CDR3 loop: CASSFSGDNSPLHF. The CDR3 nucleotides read TGTGCCAGCAGTTTTTCAGGGGATAATTCACCCCTCCACTTT.

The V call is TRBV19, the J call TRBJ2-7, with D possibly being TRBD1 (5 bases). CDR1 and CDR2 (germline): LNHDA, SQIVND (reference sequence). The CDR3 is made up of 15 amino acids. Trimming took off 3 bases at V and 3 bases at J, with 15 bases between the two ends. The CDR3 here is CASSIGQGGIYEQYF. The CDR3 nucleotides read TGTGCCAGTAGTATCGGCCAGGGTGGAATCTACGAGCAGTACTTC.

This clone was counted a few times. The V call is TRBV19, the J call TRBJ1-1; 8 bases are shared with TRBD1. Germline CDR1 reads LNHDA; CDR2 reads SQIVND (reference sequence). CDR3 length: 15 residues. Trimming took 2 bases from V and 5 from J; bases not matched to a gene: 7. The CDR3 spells CASSIPSTGVTEAFF. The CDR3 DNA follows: TGTGCCAGTAGTATACCCTCGACAGGGGTGACTGAAGCTTTCTTT.

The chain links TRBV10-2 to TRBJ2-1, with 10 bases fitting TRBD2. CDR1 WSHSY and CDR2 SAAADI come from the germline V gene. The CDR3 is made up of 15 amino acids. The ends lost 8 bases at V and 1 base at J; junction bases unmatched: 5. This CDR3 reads CASLQTSGSYNEQFF. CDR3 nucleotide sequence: TGCGCCAGCTTACAGACTAGCGGGTCCTACAATGAGCAGTTCTTC.

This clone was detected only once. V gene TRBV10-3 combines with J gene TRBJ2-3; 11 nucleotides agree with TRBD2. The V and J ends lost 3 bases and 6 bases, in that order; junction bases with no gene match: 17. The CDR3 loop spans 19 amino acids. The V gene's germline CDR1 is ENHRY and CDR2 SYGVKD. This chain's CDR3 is CAISEGGVLAGDAADTQYF. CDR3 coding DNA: TGTGCCATCAGTGAAGGGGGAGTACTAGCGGGGGACGCCGCTGATACGCAGTATTTT.

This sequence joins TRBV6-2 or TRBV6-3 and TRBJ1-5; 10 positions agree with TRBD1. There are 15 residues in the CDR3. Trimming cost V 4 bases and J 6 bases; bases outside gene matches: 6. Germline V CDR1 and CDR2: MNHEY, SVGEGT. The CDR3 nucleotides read TGTGCCAGCAGTTCCCGACAGGGGGCGATTCAGCCCCAGCATTTT. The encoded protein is CASSSRQGAIQPQHF.

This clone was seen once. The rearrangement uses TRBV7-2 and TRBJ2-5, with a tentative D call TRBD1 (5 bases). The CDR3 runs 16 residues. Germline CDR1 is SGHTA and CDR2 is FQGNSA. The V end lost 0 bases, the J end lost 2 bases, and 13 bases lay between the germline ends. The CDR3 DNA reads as TGTGCCAGCAGCTTAGCGCAGGGTCGGACACAAGAGACCCAGTACTTC. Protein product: CASSLAQGRTQETQYF.

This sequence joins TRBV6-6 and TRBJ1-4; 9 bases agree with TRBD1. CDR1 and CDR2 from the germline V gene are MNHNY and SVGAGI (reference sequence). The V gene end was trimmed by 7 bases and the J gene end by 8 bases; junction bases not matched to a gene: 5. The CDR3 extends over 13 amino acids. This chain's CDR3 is CASTGQGVEKLFF. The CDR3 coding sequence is TGTGCCAGCACGGGACAGGGAGTCGAAAAACTGTTTTTT.

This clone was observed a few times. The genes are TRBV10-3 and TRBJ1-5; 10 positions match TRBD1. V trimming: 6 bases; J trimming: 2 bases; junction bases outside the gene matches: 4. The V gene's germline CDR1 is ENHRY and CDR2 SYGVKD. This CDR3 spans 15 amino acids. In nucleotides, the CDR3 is TGTGCCATCAGGGAAGGGACAGGGGGCAATCAGCCCCAGCATTTT. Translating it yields CAIREGTGGNQPQHF.

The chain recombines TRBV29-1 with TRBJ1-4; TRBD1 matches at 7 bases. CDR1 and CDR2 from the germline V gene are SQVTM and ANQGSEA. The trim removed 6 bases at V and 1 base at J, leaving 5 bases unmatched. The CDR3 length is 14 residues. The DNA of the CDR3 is TGCAGCGTCTCCGGGACAGAAACTAATGAAAAACTGTTTTTT. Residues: CSVSGTETNEKLFF.

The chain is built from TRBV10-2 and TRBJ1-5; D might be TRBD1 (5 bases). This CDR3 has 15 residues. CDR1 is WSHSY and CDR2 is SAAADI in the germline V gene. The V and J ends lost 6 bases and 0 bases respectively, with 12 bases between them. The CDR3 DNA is TGCGCCAGCAGCGGCGGGACGGATAGCAATCAGCCCCAGCATTTT. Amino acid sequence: CASSGGTDSNQPQHF.